The 5 T cell receptor beta chains below come from one sample, sequenced in a study of beta chain features in type 1 diabetes. cDNA synthesis used the whole RNA isolate, giving expressed TCRB sequences. This table comes from immunoSEQ multiplex PCR, and its TCRdb copy is limited to in-frame clones, with some not included. In the table there are roughly 230,000 clones, 9.6% of which are singletons. The sequencing sample was made of naive CD4+ T cells from blood. The receptors stem from a woman younger than 35 in good health.

This clone came up a few times. V usage is TRBV5-4 and J usage is TRBJ1-4; 7 bases map to TRBD1. Germline trimming cut 0 bases from V and 7 bases from J; bases unmatched to any gene: 6. CDR1 is SGHNT and CDR2 is YYREEE in the germline V gene (reference sequence). The CDR3 is 15 amino acids. The CDR3 spells CASSLGRTGSEKLFF. DNA for the CDR3: TGTGCCAGCAGCTTGGGAAGGACAGGCTCTGAAAAACTGTTTTTT.

The chain has TRBV5-8 and TRBJ1-5; D is undetermined. Germline V CDR1 and CDR2: SGHTS, YDEGEE. V gave up 4 bases and J gave up 6 bases, with 8 bases separating them. CDR3 size: 12 residues. CDR3 sequence (DNA): TGTGCCAGCAGCCTCACATTTCAGCCCCAGCATTTT. Amino acid sequence: CASSLTFQPQHF. Based on the CDR3 plus reference TRBV5-8 and TRBJ1-5, the full variable domain is EAGVTQSPTHLIKTRGQQATLRCSPISGHTSVYWYQQALGLGLQFLLWYDEGEERNRGNFPPRFSGRQFPNYSSELNVNALELEDSALYLCASSLTFQPQHFGDGTRLSIL.

V and J are TRBV30 and TRBJ1-1; 7 nucleotides agree with TRBD1. Germline CDR1 is GTSNPN and CDR2 is SVGIG (reference sequence). The CDR3 spans 14 residues. The J segment lost 2 bases and the V segment lost 2 bases, leaving 5 bases of the junction unmatched. In DNA, the CDR3 is TGTGCCTGGAGTCCGGGACAGTCAAACACTGAAGCTTTCTTT. Protein product: CAWSPGQSNTEAFF.

This clone appeared a few times. V is TRBV7-8 and J is TRBJ2-5; weak D call: TRBD2 (6 bases). Germline V gives CDR1 SGHVS, CDR2 FQNEAQ. The CDR3 has 11 amino acids. V lost 3 bases to trimming and J lost 7 bases, with 6 bases between them. This chain's CDR3 is CASSLGGTQYF. The DNA for the CDR3 is TGTGCCAGCAGCTTGGGAGGGACCCAGTACTTC.

The chain joins TRBV5-1 to TRBJ2-7; D ambiguous. Germline V gene data show CDR1 as SGHRS and CDR2 as YFSETQ. The V and J ends lost 0 bases and 2 bases respectively, with 12 bases between them. CDR3 length equals 15 residues. CDR3 in amino acids: CASSLAAEQTYEQYF. In DNA, the CDR3 is TGCGCCAGCAGCTTGGCCGCTGAACAGACCTACGAGCAGTACTTC.